Sequencing of this T cell receptor (beta chain) was carried out in a study of Ad26.COV2.S vaccination and SARS-CoV-2 variants. This CDR3 is built from 16 residues. V was clipped by 2 bases and J by 0 bases, with 8 bases between them. Germline CDR1 LNHDA, CDR2 SQIVND (reference sequence). Treatment noted: 15 to 20 received Ad26.COV2.S at low or high dose, single or two shots; several received placebo; per-sample allocation not given. It was on day 63 after the first vaccine or placebo injection that samples were taken. Repertoires were generated with immunoSEQ multiplex PCR, while TCRdb's copy carries only in-frame clones and drops some. The repertoire has about 680,000 clones, roughly 90% of them found once; the top ten carry roughly 1.5%.

Source: peripheral blood, taken in a trial of Ad26.COV2.S vaccine versus placebo. This clonotype was obtained from a person between 18 and 65 years old who received the Ad26.COV2.S COVID-19 vaccine or a placebo. This chain connects TRBV19 to TRBJ2-6; D is ambiguous. CDR3 bases: TGTGCCAGTAGTATACAGACGGACTCTGGGGCCAACGTCCTGACTTTC. It is translated as CASSIQTDSGANVLTF.